The source of this T cell receptor beta chain is a study of blood T cell repertoires in COVID-19. Original methodology: From reference gene primer amplification, estimates of nucleated cell counts were derived. Measured with immunoSEQ multiplex PCR; TCRdb has only the in-frame clones, and not every one. The V and J calls and clone size were taken over from that table, and D and trimming were inferred from the DNA. The table lists approximately 38,000 clones, approximately 90% of them singletons. Seattle researchers signed up patients amid active infection and tracked them longitudinally. Trimming pared 1 base from V and 6 bases from J, leaving 9 bases between. This CDR3 spans 13 amino acids. From germline, CDR1 is SGHDN and CDR2 FVKESK.

The rearrangement links TRBV14 to TRBJ1-2, with no clear D. Sequencing input: peripheral blood. This clonotype was obtained from a man in his fifties or sixties with COVID-19, enrolled during active disease. The CDR3: CASSQGGSDGYTF. Here the CDR3 DNA reads TGTGCCAGCAGCCAAGGAGGGTCCGATGGCTACACCTTC.